Each of the 20 T cell receptor beta chains below was sequenced from the same sample in a study of shared clonotypes between healthy human individuals. Libraries were prepared by immunoSEQ multiplex PCR; TCRdb keeps only in-frame clonotypes and omits some of them. The sample has approximately 1.9 million clones; 85% to 95% are singletons. Only CD45RO-negative cells positively selected for CCR7 counted as naive CD8 cells, so terminally differentiated effector memory CD45RA+ cells were excluded. Sample: naive CD8+ T cells from PBMCs. These receptors were obtained from a man between 18 and 35 years old in good health. Some clones in this sample may be carry-over from other donors' samples.

V and J are TRBV5-1 and TRBJ2-7; TRBD2 aligns across 8 bases. This CDR3 has 14 amino acids. The V segment lost 2 bases and the J segment 6 bases; nucleotides outside the gene matches: 7. CDR1 is SGHRS and CDR2 is YFSETQ in the germline V gene. CDR3 sequence (DNA): TGCGCCAGCAGCTTAGACGGGAGGGCCCTCGAGCAGTACTTC. This translates into CASSLDGRALEQYF.

In its sample, this clone was seen once. V and J are TRBV9 and TRBJ2-6; possible D gene TRBD1, 5 bases. Germline CDR1 and CDR2: SGDLS and YYNGEE. There are 18 residues in the CDR3. The ends were cut back, 2 bases at V and 3 bases at J, with 18 bases in the middle. DNA of the CDR3: TGTGCCAGCAGCGTCGTAGGTTCAGGGTACGGTGGGGCCAACGTCCTGACTTTC. Encoded protein: CASSVVGSGYGGANVLTF.

V and J are TRBV7-9 and TRBJ2-6, with D possibly being TRBD1 (5 bases). Germline assignment: CDR1 SEHNR and CDR2 FQNEAQ (reference sequence). The CDR3 is made up of 15 amino acids. V was pared by 0 bases and J by 3 bases, with 6 bases between. CDR3 DNA: TGTGCCAGCAGCTTAGCAGGGGATGGGGCCAACGTCCTGACTTTC. As protein: CASSLAGDGANVLTF.

Points on this clone: The CDR3 carries no conserved terminal phenylalanine or tryptophan, so it likely arises from a read error. The DNA is omitted, as the CDR3 cannot be located on it reliably, and the CDR3 follows TCRdb's listing. The chain carries TRBV20-1 and TRBJ2-7; no DNA check was done on the table's D call, TRBD1. Germline CDR1 DFQATT, CDR2 SNEGSKA (reference sequence). The CDR3 is made up of 8 amino acids, end residues included. The CDR3 is CSSFQGAR.

This chain links TRBV27 with TRBJ2-1; 11 bases are shared with TRBD2. Germline V gene data show CDR1 as MNHEY and CDR2 as SMNVEV (reference sequence). This CDR3 has 17 residues. J was trimmed by 6 bases and V by 6 bases; bases with no gene match: 13. The CDR3 bases are TGTGCCAGCAGCCCGCAGAGCACTAGCGGGAGCGGCAATGAGCAGTTCTTC. Its protein is CASSPQSTSGSGNEQFF.

This chain connects TRBV4-2 to TRBJ1-1; D gene uncertain. This CDR3 region has 15 residues. Germline V CDR1 and CDR2: LGHNA, YNFKEQ. Trimming pared 0 bases from V and 1 base from J, leaving 9 bases between. The CDR3 sequence: CASSQDGARNTEAFF. The CDR3 DNA sequence: TGTGCCAGCAGCCAAGACGGTGCCAGGAACACTGAAGCTTTCTTT.

This chain connects TRBV19 to TRBJ2-1; D is possibly TRBD1 (6 bases). The V end was cut by 6 bases, the J end by 3 bases, with 9 bases between. Germline CDR1 is LNHDA and CDR2 is SQIVND (reference sequence). This CDR3 is 13 amino acids long. CDR3 sequence reads: CASRQGNYNEQFF. The CDR3 DNA reads as TGTGCCAGTAGGCAGGGGAACTACAATGAGCAGTTCTTC. Looking up the rest from reference TRBV19 and TRBJ2-1 gives the full variable domain: DGGITQSPKYLFRKEGQNVTLSCEQNLNHDAMYWYRQDPGQGLRLIYYSQIVNDFQKGDIAEGYSVSREKKESFPLTVTSAQKNPTAFYLCASRQGNYNEQFFGPGTRLTVL.

This sequence joins TRBV27 and TRBJ2-5, with D perhaps matching TRBD1 (5 bases). The CDR3 loop spans 14 amino acids. Germline V gives CDR1 MNHEY, CDR2 SMNVEV (reference sequence). Trimming pared 1 base from V and 5 bases from J, leaving 11 bases between. The CDR3 here is CASSLYTGRETQYF. The CDR3 DNA reads as TGTGCCAGCAGTTTATACACAGGTCGCGAGACCCAGTACTTC.

The gene calls are TRBV5-6 and TRBJ1-1; maybe TRBD1 (6 bases). V lost 3 bases to trimming and J lost 1 base, with 10 bases between them. The CDR3 runs 14 residues. Per the germline V gene, CDR1 is SGHDT and CDR2 is YYEEEE. The CDR3 loop reads CASSCRDTNTEAFF. CDR3 DNA sequence: TGTGCCAGCAGCTGCCGGGACACGAACACTGAAGCTTTCTTT.

The V call is TRBV6-1, the J call TRBJ1-1; D ambiguous. Germline-derived CDR1 and CDR2 are MNHNS and SASEGT. This CDR3 contains 10 residues. With 6 bases removed from V and 7 bases from J, the gap between germline ends came to 6 bases. The CDR3 loop is CASRNLEAFF. The CDR3 bases are TGTGCCAGCAGGAACCTTGAAGCTTTCTTT.

This clone occurred a few times. At one end the junction does not follow the germline gene, possibly because of a read error. The chain recombines TRBV6-5 with TRBJ1-2; 7 bases agree with TRBD1. The length of the CDR3 is 12 residues. Germline loops: CDR1 MNHEY, CDR2 SVGAGI. CDR3 protein: CASSYPGQAPAF. CDR3 sequence (DNA): TGTGCCAGCAGTTACCCAGGACAGGCTCCTGCTTTC.

In its sample, this clone was seen a few times. This sequence joins TRBV29-1 and TRBJ1-1, with D tentatively TRBD1 (5 bases). Germline CDR1 and CDR2: SQVTM and ANQGSEA. With 6 bases removed from V and 4 bases from J, the gap between germline ends came to 15 bases. CDR3 length equals 13 residues. The CDR3 sequence is CSVNYRLSTEAFF. CDR3 sequence (DNA): TGCAGCGTAAATTACAGGTTGAGCACTGAAGCTTTCTTT.

The rearrangement joins TRBV7-2 to TRBJ2-2, with D perhaps TRBD2 (5 bases). Per the germline V gene, CDR1 is SGHTA and CDR2 is FQGNSA. V was pared by 1 base and J by 14 bases, with 17 bases between. CDR3 length: 14 residues. CDR3 in amino acids: CASSLVRAVGNLFF. CDR3 nucleotides: TGTGCCAGCAGCTTAGTTCGTGCTGTCGGGAATCTGTTTTTT. Drawing the rest from reference TRBV7-2 and TRBJ2-2, the complete variable domain is GAGVSQSPSNKVTEKGKDVELRCDPISGHTALYWYRQSLGQGLEFLIYFQGNSAPDKSGLPSDRFSAERTGGSVSTLTIQRTQQEDSAVYLCASSLVRAVGNLFFGEGSRLTVL.

V gene TRBV9 combines with J gene TRBJ2-1; 7 bases agree with TRBD1. V lost 3 bases and J lost 4; bases outside the gene matches: 10. Germline V CDR1 and CDR2: SGDLS, YYNGEE. CDR3 length equals 16 residues. The CDR3 here is CASSDDRDSIYNEQFF. The CDR3 DNA reads TGTGCCAGCAGCGACGACCGGGACAGCATTTACAATGAGCAGTTCTTC.

This clone occurred once. This same CDR3 is encoded by further DNA sequences in the sample. The V call is TRBV27, the J call TRBJ2-7; 9 positions match TRBD1. This CDR3 comprises 14 residues. Germline CDR1 reads MNHEY; CDR2 reads SMNVEV (reference sequence). V was pared by 3 bases and J by 4 bases, with 4 bases of the junction left unmatched. CDR3 sequence reads: CASSLGQGRYEQYF. In nucleotides, the CDR3 is TGTGCCAGCAGTTTGGGACAGGGACGTTACGAGCAGTACTTC.

J is TRBJ2-7 and V is TRBV9; D remains unclear. In germline, CDR1 is SGDLS, CDR2 YYNGEE. Trimming removed 0 bases at V and 6 bases at J, with 10 bases between. The CDR3 loop spans 13 amino acids. CDR3 sequence (DNA): TGTGCCAGCAGCGTAGAGCTAGTATCCGAGCAGTACTTC. Translating it yields CASSVELVSEQYF.

Only one count was recorded for this clone. The genes are TRBV29-1 and TRBJ2-5; D uncertain. The CDR3 length is 11 residues. Trimming removed 3 bases at V and 7 bases at J, with 9 bases between. Looked up from germline, CDR1 is SQVTM and CDR2 is ANQGSEA. The CDR3, as DNA: TGCAGCGTTGAGGGTTCGTGGACCCAGTACTTC. Translating gives CSVEGSWTQYF.

CDR3 loop: CASSRLVYEQYF. CDR3 in DNA: TGTGCCAGCAGTCGACTAGTCTACGAGCAGTACTTC. The rearrangement joins TRBV2 to TRBJ2-7, with a possible D match to TRBD2 (6 bases). Germline V gene sequence: CDR1 SNHLY, CDR2 FYNNEI. The CDR3 sequence is 12 residues long. The V end lost 5 bases, the J end lost 3 bases, and 8 bases lay between the germline ends. Full variable domain (outside the CDR3, taken from reference TRBV2 and TRBJ2-7): EPEVTQTPSHQVTQMGQEVILRCVPISNHLYFYWYRQILGQKVEFLVSFYNNEISEKSEIFDDQFSVERPDGSNFTLKIRSTKLEDSAMYFCASSRLVYEQYFGPGTRLTVT.

V usage is TRBV5-1 and J usage is TRBJ2-5; D gene ambiguous. The end of the DNA is better explained by TRBJ2-7, so the J call may be wrong. Germline V gene lookup returns CDR1 SGHRS and CDR2 YFSETQ. The CDR3 consists of 15 residues. As DNA, the CDR3 is TGCGCCAGCAGCTTGGGAGCCTCCCGCTCCTACGAGCAGTACTTC. It yields the protein CASSLGASRSYEQYF.

The rearrangement uses TRBV27 and TRBJ2-7; either TRBD1 or TRBD2 may supply D (5 bases each). Trimming cost V 6 bases and J 1 base, with 16 bases left between them. From germline, CDR1 is MNHEY and CDR2 SMNVEV (reference sequence). The CDR3 covers 15 residues. In DNA, the CDR3 is TGTGCCAGCAGCCAGGGACGGTACGTGTCCTACGAGCAGTACTTC. Encoded protein: CASSQGRYVSYEQYF.